This T cell receptor (beta chain) was obtained from a study of blood T cell repertoires in COVID-19. CDR3 length: 13 residues. Germline V gives CDR1 GTSNPN, CDR2 SVGIG (reference sequence). Trimming shortened V by 1 base and J by 7 bases, and 11 bases separated the two germline ends. Clones were sequenced by immunoSEQ multiplex PCR, and TCRdb holds only the in-frame ones, with some missing. Counted here are 77,000 or so clones, approximately 79% occurring once; the ten biggest clones make up approximately 2.4%. V gene TRBV30 combines with J gene TRBJ1-5; no firm D call. The TCR was taken from a human donor with acute or convalescent COVID-19. The donor label of this sample is uncertain. What was sequenced was peripheral blood. CDR3 in DNA: TGTGCCTGGAGTGAACTCGGAGAGCAGCCCCAGCATTTT. Translating gives CAWSELGEQPQHF. Drawing the rest from reference TRBV30 and TRBJ1-5, the complete variable domain is SQTIHQWPATLVQPVGSPLSLECTVEGTSNPNLYWYRQAAGRGLQLLFYSVGIGQISSEVPQNLSASRPQDRQFILSSKKLLLSDSGFYLCAWSELGEQPQHFGDGTRLSIL.